This TCR beta chain derives from a study of OX40 agonist ivuxolimab in advanced cancers. In the study overall: In three patients, partial responses were observed, one with hepatocellular carcinoma and two with cutaneous melanoma.

In germline, CDR1 is SGDLS, CDR2 YYNGEE. The CDR3 is 17 residues long. The V and J ends lost 0 bases and 3 bases respectively, with 16 bases between them. Libraries were prepared by immunoSEQ multiplex PCR; TCRdb keeps only in-frame clonotypes and omits some of them. The table shows fewer than 100,000 clones, with around 92% occurring only once. The source material was CD4+ or CD8+ T cells sorted from blood, sampled in a trial of the OX40 agonist ivuxolimab. The TCR originated in an adult with an advanced solid tumor such as melanoma, head and neck, liver or kidney cancer. The rearrangement uses TRBV9 and TRBJ1-5, with a possible D match to TRBD1 (5 bases). CDR3 bases: TGTGCCAGCAGCGTAGGAAAAGGGGTCGGGGACAATCAGCCCCAGCATTTT. Its protein product is CASSVGKGVGDNQPQHF.